This TCR beta chain was captured by sequencing in a study of cytomegalovirus exposure and HLA in healthy donors. Looked up from germline, CDR1 is MNHNY and CDR2 is SVGAGI (reference sequence). Unmatched junction bases numbered 2, after V lost 4 bases and J lost 3 bases. The CDR3 runs 14 residues. Sequenced by immunoSEQ multiplex PCR; TCRdb stores in-frame clones only, minus some. The sample has 75,000 to 100,000 clones, approximately 96% seen once. The sequence was collected from a man aged 18 to 35 in good health and CMV-seronegative. The chain has TRBV6-6 and TRBJ1-5; 8 positions match TRBD1. Sequencing was carried out using PBMCs. CDR3 sequence: CASSWTGNNQPQHF. In DNA form, the CDR3 reads TGTGCCAGCAGTTGGACAGGGAACAATCAGCCCCAGCATTTT.